This TCR beta chain appears in the sequencing data of a study of shared clonotypes between healthy human individuals. Study context: CD4 naive cells filled three plates per donor, CD4 memory three, CD8 naive two and CD8 memory one.

Replicate PCRs from sorted subsets contained about 200 ng DNA, which is tens of thousands of T cell genomes. Profiling relied on immunoSEQ multiplex PCR, and the TCRdb table lists in-frame clones only, not all of them. The sample lists 1.4 million to 1.5 million clones, over 95% occurring once. Germline CDR1 is MNHNY and CDR2 is SVGAGI (reference sequence). The CDR3 length is 16 residues. Trimming took 7 bases from V and 1 from J; bases not matched to a gene: 10. The clonotype originates from a man under 40 in good health. This chain links TRBV6-6 with TRBJ2-7; 10 bases match TRBD2. The specimen was naive CD4+ T cells sorted from blood. As to subset: CD45RA+ positively selected. The CDR3 nucleotides are TGTGCCAGCATCTCCGGAGGTAGCGGGGGGTCCTACGAGCAGTACTTC. Residues: CASISGGSGGSYEQYF.